The 19 T cell receptor beta chains below come from one sample, sequenced in a study of blood T cell repertoires in COVID-19. The assay was immunoSEQ multiplex PCR, and TCRdb's table has in-frame clones only and misses some. The sample yields 53,000 or so clones, roughly nine tenths seen once. The sequencing sample was made of peripheral blood. These receptors all come from a human donor in a cohort sampled during active COVID-19.

The V call is TRBV6-5, the J call TRBJ1-5; weak D call: TRBD1 (6 bases). Germline V gives CDR1 MNHEY, CDR2 SVGAGI. The CDR3 length is 12 residues. Trimming shortened V by 6 bases and J by 5 bases, and 8 bases separated the two germline ends. In DNA form, the CDR3 reads TGTGCCAGCAGAGGGGGGGATCAGCCCCAGCATTTT. It codes for CASRGGDQPQHF.

V and J are TRBV7-2 and TRBJ2-3; D perhaps matches TRBD2 (6 bases). This CDR3 is built from 15 residues. CDR1 is SGHTA, CDR2 FQGNSA, per germline. V was pared by 3 bases and J by 4 bases, with 14 bases between. For the CDR3, the DNA is TGTGCCAGCAGCTTTAGAAGTGGAGGGGCAGATACGCAGTATTTT. Translating gives CASSFRSGGADTQYF. Together with reference TRBV7-2 and TRBJ2-3, the CDR3 gives the full variable domain: GAGVSQSPSNKVTEKGKDVELRCDPISGHTALYWYRQSLGQGLEFLIYFQGNSAPDKSGLPSDRFSAERTGGSVSTLTIQRTQQEDSAVYLCASSFRSGGADTQYFGPGTRLTVL.

The rearrangement joins TRBV27 to TRBJ1-2, with D possibly being TRBD1 (5 bases). Trimming shortened V by 6 bases and J by 8 bases, and 13 bases separated the two germline ends. The CDR3 covers 12 residues. CDR1 is MNHEY, CDR2 SMNVEV, per germline (reference sequence). The CDR3 spells CASRTGGRGYTF. The CDR3 DNA reads as TGTGCCAGCAGGACGGGGGGTCGGGGCTACACCTTC.

The chain couples TRBV3-1 (or the pseudogene TRBV3-2) to TRBJ2-5, with 11 bases aligning to TRBD2. J was trimmed by 5 bases and V by 7 bases; bases with no gene match: 6. The CDR3 has 14 amino acids. Germline V gene sequence: CDR1 LGHDT, CDR2 YNNKEL (reference sequence). The CDR3 DNA reads TGTGCCAGCATTAGCGGGGGGGTTTTGGAGACCCAGTACTTC. Residues: CASISGGVLETQYF.

The rearrangement joins TRBV30 to TRBJ1-1; D is undetermined. The ends were cut back, 3 bases at V and 3 bases at J, with 11 bases in the middle. This CDR3 spans 13 amino acids. Germline CDR1 is GTSNPN and CDR2 is SVGIG (reference sequence). DNA of the CDR3: TGTGCCTGGAGCCGCGGCGGATACACTGAAGCTTTCTTT. Its protein is CAWSRGGYTEAFF. Complete variable domain (other parts from reference TRBV30 and TRBJ1-1): SQTIHQWPATLVQPVGSPLSLECTVEGTSNPNLYWYRQAAGRGLQLLFYSVGIGQISSEVPQNLSASRPQDRQFILSSKKLLLSDSGFYLCAWSRGGYTEAFFGQGTRLTVV.

The rearrangement joins TRBV19 to TRBJ1-2; D possibly corresponds to TRBD1 (5 bases). V was pared by 3 bases and J by 6 bases, with 11 bases between. The CDR3 loop spans 13 amino acids. CDR1 and CDR2 from the germline V gene are LNHDA and SQIVND (reference sequence). CDR3 loop: CASSMDTLNGYTF. The CDR3 DNA reads TGTGCCAGTAGTATGGACACCCTTAATGGCTACACCTTC.

This clone appeared a few times. The chain combines TRBV27 with TRBJ2-7, with a possible D match to TRBD2 (5 bases). Trimming took 2 bases from V and 6 from J, leaving 11 bases between them. The CDR3 sequence is 13 residues long. Germline values: CDR1 MNHEY, CDR2 SMNVEV (reference sequence). The CDR3: CASSLEGSGEQYF. DNA for the CDR3: TGTGCCAGCAGTTTAGAGGGTTCGGGCGAGCAGTACTTC.

The rearrangement uses TRBV5-1 and TRBJ2-6; the match to TRBD2 covers 7 bases. Germline CDR1 reads SGHRS; CDR2 reads YFSETQ. The CDR3 covers 19 residues. The ends lost 0 bases at V and 0 bases at J; junction bases unmatched: 9. CDR3 sequence reads: CASSLAGAGTNSGANVLTF. Here the CDR3 DNA reads TGCGCCAGCAGCTTGGCCGGGGCCGGGACTAACTCTGGGGCCAACGTCCTGACTTTC.

The rearrangement joins TRBV29-1 to TRBJ2-5, with a weak D call TRBD1 (5 bases). The CDR3 consists of 12 residues. CDR1 and CDR2 from the germline V gene are SQVTM and ANQGSEA. V lost 6 bases, J lost 0 bases, and 8 bases lay in between. DNA for the CDR3: TGCAGCGTCATGACAGACCAAGAGACCCAGTACTTC. Translating it yields CSVMTDQETQYF.

The chain couples TRBV11-2 to TRBJ2-2, with 8 positions matching TRBD2. The germline CDR1 and CDR2 sequences are SGHAT and FQNNGV. This CDR3 is built from 18 residues. V lost 5 bases, J lost 0 bases, and 11 bases stayed unmatched. The CDR3 spells CASSLILAGGANTGELFF. The CDR3 DNA is TGTGCCAGCAGCCTCATCTTGGCGGGGGGAGCGAACACCGGGGAGCTGTTTTTT.

This sequence joins TRBV6-1 and TRBJ2-7; a weak D match, TRBD2 (7 bases). CDR3 length equals 13 residues. Germline CDR1 and CDR2: MNHNS and SASEGT. V was pared by 3 bases and J by 6 bases, with 12 bases between. The CDR3 DNA is TGTGCCAGCAGTGAGGGGGGGCACTTCGAGCAGTACGTC. It specifies CASSEGGHFEQYV.

The genes are TRBV18 and TRBJ1-2; D gene uncertain. The CDR3 loop spans 16 amino acids. Germline CDR1 KGHSH, CDR2 LQKENI. The V and J ends lost 2 bases and 2 bases respectively, with 15 bases between them. The chain's CDR3 is CASSPSESGSNYGYTF. The CDR3 DNA is TGTGCCAGCTCACCATCGGAGTCGGGGTCCAACTATGGCTACACCTTC.

This clone occurred once. This sequence joins TRBV6-5 and TRBJ1-5; D not certain. Germline V CDR1 and CDR2: MNHEY, SVGAGI. With 6 bases removed from V and 4 bases from J, the gap between germline ends came to 10 bases. CDR3 length: 13 amino acids. The CDR3 region is CASSPPGNQPQHF. The CDR3 DNA is TGTGCCAGCAGCCCACCGGGGAATCAGCCCCAGCATTTT.

The chain carries TRBV4-3 and TRBJ1-2; tentatively, D is TRBD1 (6 bases). The CDR3 sequence is 15 residues long. Per the germline V gene, CDR1 is LGHNA and CDR2 is YSLEER. V gave up 4 bases and J gave up 7 bases, with 19 bases separating them. In DNA form, the CDR3 reads TGCGCCAGCAGCCCTATGGGGACAAGTCGGAGTGGCTACACCTTC. Its protein product is CASSPMGTSRSGYTF.

This clone has a handful of counts. The chain carries TRBV7-9 and TRBJ1-5; tentative D call: TRBD1 (6 bases). Trimming left V 7 bases short and J 4 bases short, with 14 bases between. CDR1 SEHNR and CDR2 FQNEAQ come from the germline V gene (reference sequence). The CDR3 length is 14 residues. DNA for the CDR3: TGTGCCAGCACCGAAGGACAGTTAAATCAGCCCCAGCATTTT. Translating gives CASTEGQLNQPQHF.

This chain uses TRBV21-1 with TRBJ2-1; the table assigns TRBD1, which was not confirmed against the DNA. TRBV21-1 counts as a pseudogene. The CDR3 contains 14 residues. The CDR3 loop reads CASSKVASEYEQFF. The CDR3 nucleotides are TGTGCCAGCAGCAAAGTGGCATCAGAATATGAGCAGTTCTTC.

The CDR3 region has the DNA TGTGCCAGCATAAATGACAGAAACACTGAAGCTTTCTTT. Translated, it gives CASINDRNTEAFF. This chain uses TRBV2 with TRBJ1-1; tentative D call: TRBD1 (5 bases). From germline, CDR1 is SNHLY and CDR2 FYNNEI. V dropped 7 bases and J dropped 2 bases, with 11 bases sitting between them. This CDR3 is 13 amino acids long.

This chain joins TRBV5-1 and TRBJ2-3; 11 positions match TRBD2. Trimming took 3 bases from V and 6 from J; bases not matched to a gene: 9. The CDR3 sequence is 16 residues long. Germline-derived CDR1 and CDR2 are SGHRS and YFSETQ. The CDR3 loop is CASSSTIAGGRDTQYF. CDR3 nucleotides: TGCGCCAGCAGCTCCACAATAGCGGGGGGGAGGGATACGCAGTATTTT.

This chain joins TRBV30 and TRBJ1-5; TRBD1 aligns across 8 bases. V gave up 4 bases and J gave up 6 bases; unmatched junction bases: 8. Per the germline V gene, CDR1 is GTSNPN and CDR2 is SVGIG (reference sequence). The CDR3 sequence is 14 residues long. The CDR3 region is CAWIGRGHSQPQHF. The CDR3 bases are TGTGCCTGGATCGGCAGGGGGCATAGTCAGCCCCAGCATTTT.